This T cell receptor (beta chain) was retrieved from a study of T cell responses to AZD1222 COVID-19 vaccine. The germline CDR1 and CDR2 sequences are LNHDA and SQIVND (reference sequence). V lost 8 bases and J 0 bases, leaving 5 bases between the germline ends. The CDR3 consists of 13 residues. Repertoires were generated with immunoSEQ multiplex PCR, while TCRdb's copy carries only in-frame clones and drops some. The data contain about 150,000 clones, 90% to 95% of them singletons. Study-wide findings and caveats: Receipt of two AZD1222 doses was followed by a rise in Spike-specific TCR breadth and depth.

Concerning this clone itself: Its cognate antigen is unknown.

The sequence derives from an adult in good health. The sample in question was peripheral blood, obtained on day 0 of AZD1222 vaccination. V gene TRBV19 combines with J gene TRBJ1-6; D call uncertain. CDR3 nucleotide sequence: TGTGCCAGTCGCAGCTCCTATAATTCACCCCTCCACTTT. Translation gives CASRSSYNSPLHF.